Listed here are 14 T cell receptor beta chains from one sample, sequenced in a study of cytomegalovirus exposure and HLA in healthy donors. The PCR used 60 Vbeta and 13 Jbeta primers. The data were produced by immunoSEQ multiplex PCR, yet TCRdb's version contains in-frame clones alone and is incomplete. The sample lists about 160,000 clones, 70% seen once, with 4% to 5% in the top ten. The sequenced sample was PBMCs. These receptors were collected from a young man in good health and CMV-seropositive.

This chain links TRBV28 with TRBJ2-5; D uncertain. CDR1 is MDHEN and CDR2 is SYDVKM in the germline V gene. The CDR3 contains 13 residues. The ends were cut back, 2 bases at V and 3 bases at J, with 7 bases in the middle. The CDR3 here is CASSLVAEETQYF. CDR3 in DNA: TGTGCCAGCAGTTTAGTTGCGGAAGAGACCCAGTACTTC.

The V and J genes are TRBV5-4 and TRBJ1-2; 7 bases fit TRBD1. CDR1 SGHNT and CDR2 YYREEE come from the germline V gene (reference sequence). The CDR3 runs to 16 residues. V was clipped by 3 bases and J by 6 bases; unmatched bases: 14. CDR3 coding DNA: TGTGCCAGCAGCTGGTCCGGTAACAGGGGAGCCCATGGCTACACCTTC. Encoded protein: CASSWSGNRGAHGYTF.

The rearrangement uses TRBV4-2 and TRBJ2-3; D gene unclear. The V end lost 5 bases, the J end lost 1 base, and 10 bases lay between the germline ends. The germline CDR1 and CDR2 sequences are LGHNA and YNFKEQ. There are 14 residues in the CDR3. The chain's CDR3 is CASSTTTGTDTQYF. The CDR3, as DNA: TGTGCCAGCAGCACCACGACTGGCACAGATACGCAGTATTTT.

This chain uses TRBV4-1 with TRBJ1-2; unclear D gene. This CDR3 is built from 16 residues. Trimming left V 4 bases short and J 1 base short, with 16 bases between. CDR1 is MGHRA, CDR2 YSYEKL, per germline. Written as DNA, the CDR3 is TGCGCCAGCAGCCTCGACACGGATGTTAATAACTATGGCTACACCTTC. As protein: CASSLDTDVNNYGYTF.

The rearrangement joins TRBV7-2 to TRBJ2-2; D unclear. The germline CDR1 and CDR2 sequences are SGHTA and FQGNSA. Trimming shortened V by 1 base and J by 6 bases, and 9 bases separated the two germline ends. CDR3 length: 14 amino acids. CDR3 bases: TGTGCCAGCAGCTTAGAGCTTAGTTCCGGGGAGCTGTTTTTT. Its protein product is CASSLELSSGELFF.

This sequence joins TRBV7-2 and TRBJ2-5; 8 bases line up with TRBD2. CDR1 is SGHTA and CDR2 is FQGNSA in the germline V gene. The length of the CDR3 is 16 residues. The junction had 9 bases not matched to a gene; V was cut back by 5 bases and J by 1 base. In nucleotides, the CDR3 is TGTGCCAGCAGCCCGGGGGGGCTAGCGGCCCAAGAGACCCAGTACTTC. This encodes CASSPGGLAAQETQYF.

The chain recombines TRBV6-5 with TRBJ2-7, with 12 bases fitting TRBD2. The CDR3 contains 13 residues. The V gene end was trimmed by 6 bases and the J gene end by 7 bases; junction bases not matched to a gene: 4. Germline CDR1 is MNHEY and CDR2 is SVGAGI. The CDR3 is CASRPGLAGEQYV. The DNA of the CDR3 is TGTGCCAGCAGACCCGGACTAGCGGGAGAGCAGTACGTC.

This clone was seen a few times. The J gene is TRBJ1-1, the V gene TRBV6-1; D is possibly TRBD1 (6 bases). In germline, CDR1 is MNHNS, CDR2 SASEGT. This CDR3 is built from 13 residues. V was cut by 9 bases and J by 0 bases, with 11 bases left in between. The CDR3 loop reads CASRTVMNTEAFF. The DNA of the CDR3 is TGTGCCAGTCGGACAGTAATGAACACTGAAGCTTTCTTT.

V gene TRBV4-1 combines with J gene TRBJ2-1, with a possible D match to TRBD2 (5 bases). This CDR3 is built from 15 residues. Trimming removed 4 bases at V and 0 bases at J, with 10 bases between. The germline V gene encodes CDR1 MGHRA and CDR2 YSYEKL. The CDR3: CASSPSGSSYNEQFF. As DNA, the CDR3 is TGCGCCAGCAGCCCCTCGGGGAGCTCCTACAATGAGCAGTTCTTC.

The chain uses TRBV30 and TRBJ1-1; a possible D gene is TRBD1 (5 bases). The ends were cut back, 5 bases at V and 0 bases at J, with 10 bases in the middle. Germline CDR1 reads GTSNPN; CDR2 reads SVGIG (reference sequence). This CDR3 spans 13 amino acids. DNA of the CDR3: TGTGCCTGGTGGGGCACTATGAACACTGAAGCTTTCTTT. Translation gives CAWWGTMNTEAFF.

J is TRBJ2-3 and V is TRBV6-4, with 9 positions matching TRBD1. The V gene's germline CDR1 is MRHNA and CDR2 SNTAGT. V gave up 5 bases and J gave up 0 bases; unmatched junction bases: 3. The length of the CDR3 is 15 residues. CDR3 protein: CASSPQGASTDTQYF. CDR3 bases: TGTGCCAGCAGTCCACAGGGGGCCAGCACAGATACGCAGTATTTT.

In its sample, this clone was seen a few times. The gene calls are TRBV5-1 and TRBJ2-1; TRBD1 matches 7 bases. The V gene's germline CDR1 is SGHRS and CDR2 YFSETQ. The length of the CDR3 is 14 residues. J was trimmed by 14 bases and V by 1 base; bases with no gene match: 12. CDR3 loop: CASSLTGQLGPEFF. The CDR3 DNA is TGCGCCAGCAGCTTGACGGGACAGTTGGGCCCTGAGTTCTTC.

The V call is TRBV11-2, the J call TRBJ2-5; no clear D gene. CDR1 and CDR2 from the germline V gene are SGHAT and FQNNGV. The CDR3 totals 13 residues. Trimming removed 5 bases at V and 4 bases at J, with 11 bases between. CDR3 region: CASSPSIVETQYF. As DNA, the CDR3 is TGTGCCAGCAGCCCATCTATTGTAGAGACCCAGTACTTC. Complete variable domain (other parts from reference TRBV11-2 and TRBJ2-5): EAGVAQSPRYKIIEKRQSVAFWCNPISGHATLYWYQQILGQGPKLLIQFQNNGVVDDSQLPKDRFSAERLKGVDSTLKIQPAKLEDSAVYLCASSPSIVETQYFGPGTRLLVL.

This clone was detected only a few times. This rearrangement joins TRBV11-2 to TRBJ2-7; D possibly corresponds to TRBD2 (6 bases). This CDR3 comprises 12 residues. Trimming pared 8 bases from V and 6 bases from J, leaving 14 bases between. The germline V gene encodes CDR1 SGHAT and CDR2 FQNNGV. CDR3 sequence (DNA): TGTGCCAGCGCCTACGGGGGAGGCGAGCAGTACGTC. Residues: CASAYGGGEQYV.